The 22 T cell receptor beta chains reported below all come from one sample, sequenced in a study of CD8 T cells in Susac syndrome. RNA amounts of about 0.45 to 1 ug underwent reverse transcription with random hexamers. MiXCR, run by TCRdb on the immunoSEQ multiplex PCR reads, gives a single entry per CDR3 protein. The sample holds hundreds of thousands of distinct CDR3 sequences; 85% are singletons and the top ten take approximately 0.12%. The specimen sequenced was CD8+ T cells from PBMCs. The receptors here all came from a human donor with multiple sclerosis.

This clonotype has a single count. The germline gene is not matched at one end of the junction; a read error may be the cause. The chain has TRBV25-1 and TRBJ2-7; the D gene could be TRBD1 or TRBD2 (5 bases each). This CDR3 has 14 residues. Germline CDR1 is MGHDK and CDR2 is SYGVNS. CDR3 residues: CASSESGTSNEQCF. The CDR3 DNA sequence: TGTGCCAGCAGTGAATCCGGGACCAGCAACGAGCAGTGCTTC.

V usage is TRBV2 and J usage is TRBJ1-5; the match to TRBD1 covers 9 bases. Germline V lookup: CDR1 SNHLY, CDR2 FYNNEI. The junction had 9 bases not matched to a gene; V was cut back by 4 bases and J by 5 bases. CDR3 length: 16 amino acids. The DNA for the CDR3 is TGTGCCAGCAGTGTAGTAACAGGGGGCTATGATCAGCCCCAGCATTTT. This codes for CASSVVTGGYDQPQHF.

On this clonotype: One end of the junction varies from germline; a read error may be responsible. This chain joins TRBV12-3 or TRBV12-4 and TRBJ2-7; D is perhaps TRBD2 (6 bases). The CDR3 sequence is 12 residues long. Here the CDR3 reads CASSPGRTPWDF. The CDR3 region has the DNA TGTGCCAGCAGTCCAGGGAGGACCCCCTGGGACTTC.

The chain employs TRBV4-1 and TRBJ2-2; tentative D call: TRBD1 (6 bases). The CDR3 has 14 residues. Germline V CDR1 and CDR2: MGHRA, YSYEKL. V lost 1 base and J lost 6, with 9 bases in between. CDR3 residues: CASSQGYRAGELFF. In DNA form, the CDR3 reads TGCGCCAGCAGCCAAGGGTACAGGGCCGGGGAGCTGTTTTTT.

V gene TRBV11-2 combines with J gene TRBJ1-2; D not resolved. CDR3 length: 13 amino acids. Trimming removed 5 bases at V and 4 bases at J, with 11 bases between. Per the germline V gene, CDR1 is SGHAT and CDR2 is FQNNGV. The CDR3 sequence: CASSANSLYGYTF. CDR3 nucleotide sequence: TGTGCCAGCAGCGCAAACAGCCTCTATGGCTACACCTTC.

The chain combines TRBV19 with TRBJ2-5; perhaps TRBD2 as D (6 bases). Trimming removed 0 bases from V and 1 base from J, with 9 bases in between. The germline gives CDR1 LNHDA, CDR2 SQIVND (reference sequence). The CDR3 totals 15 residues. The CDR3 spells CASSIDRGGQETQYF. The CDR3 DNA is TGTGCCAGTAGTATAGATCGGGGAGGCCAAGAGACCCAGTACTTC.

The gene calls are TRBV19 and TRBJ2-1; TRBD1 agrees at 7 bases. J was trimmed by 10 bases and V by 7 bases; bases with no gene match: 13. CDR3 length: 14 residues. Germline CDR1 reads LNHDA; CDR2 reads SQIVND (reference sequence). The CDR3 DNA is TGTGCCAGTACCACTGGGACAGTACAATTGGAGCAGTTCTTC. It encodes CASTTGTVQLEQFF.

The chain is built from TRBV6-5 and TRBJ2-7; tentative D call: TRBD2 (6 bases). CDR3 size: 14 residues. V was pared by 5 bases and J by 0 bases, with 11 bases between. Germline V gene lookup returns CDR1 MNHEY and CDR2 SVGAGI. The CDR3 protein is CASSPLASSYEQYF. The CDR3 DNA reads as TGTGCCAGCAGTCCTCTAGCGTCCTCCTACGAGCAGTACTTC.

This clonotype was counted between two and nine times. V is TRBV11-2 and J is TRBJ1-2; D may be TRBD1 (5 bases). The CDR3 loop spans 15 amino acids. CDR1 and CDR2 from the germline V gene are SGHAT and FQNNGV. V was shortened by 2 bases and J by 8 bases, with 18 bases between the two germline ends. This CDR3 is CASSLRYPGGTGYTF. CDR3 coding DNA: TGTGCCAGCAGCTTACGGTATCCGGGGGGTACCGGCTACACCTTC.

The chain joins TRBV30 to TRBJ2-7; 9 nucleotides align to TRBD1. The ends lost 1 base at V and 5 bases at J; junction bases unmatched: 6. The CDR3 runs to 14 residues. CDR1 is GTSNPN and CDR2 is SVGIG in the germline V gene (reference sequence). The DNA for the CDR3 is TGTGCCTGGAGTGAGGGGGGACAGGGCAACGAGCAGTACTTC. Encoded protein: CAWSEGGQGNEQYF.

This sequence joins TRBV6-5 and TRBJ2-7; perhaps TRBD1 as D (6 bases). Germline CDR1 and CDR2: MNHEY and SVGAGI. Trimming stripped 2 bases from V and 0 bases from J, with 23 bases between. There are 19 residues in the CDR3. The CDR3: CASSYNYGDISESSYEQYF. The CDR3 DNA reads as TGTGCCAGCAGTTACAACTACGGGGACATATCAGAGAGCTCCTACGAGCAGTACTTC.

The chain uses TRBV27 and TRBJ2-1, with no clear D. This CDR3 comprises 15 residues. Germline CDR1 MNHEY, CDR2 SMNVEV (reference sequence). Trimming took off 1 base at V and 3 bases at J, with 10 bases between the two ends. CDR3 nucleotides: TGTGCCAGCAGTTTATGGGATTCGAGCTACAATGAGCAGTTCTTC. Its protein is CASSLWDSSYNEQFF.

The V gene is TRBV20-1, the J gene TRBJ2-7; D call uncertain. This CDR3 spans 11 amino acids. Germline assignment: CDR1 DFQATT and CDR2 SNEGSKA (reference sequence). Trimming pared 6 bases from V and 3 bases from J, leaving 9 bases between. In DNA, the CDR3 is TGCAGTGCCATTACAGTCTACGAGCAGTACTTC. Its protein product is CSAITVYEQYF.

This rearrangement joins TRBV7-6 to TRBJ2-2; 7 bases line up with TRBD1. Losses at the gene ends were 5 bases for V and 3 bases for J; bases not matched to a gene: 6. In germline, CDR1 is SGHVS, CDR2 FNYEAQ. This CDR3 is 15 amino acids long. The CDR3 DNA sequence: TGTGCCAGCAGCGCCGACAGGGTGGACACCGGGGAGCTGTTTTTT. This translates into CASSADRVDTGELFF.

The chain has TRBV6-1 and TRBJ2-1, with D perhaps matching TRBD2 (6 bases). Trimming took off 8 bases at V and 6 bases at J, with 17 bases between the two ends. From germline, CDR1 is MNHNS and CDR2 SASEGT. The CDR3 runs 14 residues. CDR3 DNA: TGTGCCAGCCCCCCCCCGGGAGAGGGCAATGAGCAGTTCTTC. This translates into CASPPPGEGNEQFF.

A word on this clonotype: Germline is not matched at one junction end, which may reflect a read error. The chain carries TRBV11-1 and TRBJ2-6; 7 bases align to TRBD1. The length of the CDR3 is 18 residues. From germline, CDR1 is SGHAT and CDR2 FQDESV (reference sequence). The DNA for the CDR3 is TGTGCCAGCAGTTTAGTGGGACAGAAGATCTCTGGGGCCAACGTCCTGACTTTC. It yields the protein CASSLVGQKISGANVLTF.

V usage is TRBV5-5 and J usage is TRBJ1-2, with D possibly TRBD1 on 5 matching bases. V lost 4 bases, J lost 2 bases, and 15 bases lay in between. Germline lookup yields CDR1 SGHKS and CDR2 YYEKEE (reference sequence). This CDR3 region has 15 residues. CDR3 in DNA: TGTGCCAGCAGCGACGGGACGGTGAACAACTATGGCTACACCTTC. It specifies CASSDGTVNNYGYTF.

The chain uses TRBV19 and TRBJ1-1; 10 bases agree with TRBD1. CDR1 and CDR2 (germline): LNHDA, SQIVND (reference sequence). The CDR3 loop spans 15 amino acids. The ends lost 4 bases at V and 0 bases at J; junction bases unmatched: 2. CDR3 sequence (DNA): TGTGCCAGTAGTAAGGGACAGGGGATGAACACTGAAGCTTTCTTT. Amino acids: CASSKGQGMNTEAFF.

This clonotype was counted a few times. This rearrangement joins TRBV6-5 to TRBJ1-1, with 8 positions matching TRBD1. CDR3 size: 14 residues. Unmatched junction bases numbered 4, after V lost 5 bases and J lost 2 bases. Germline lookup yields CDR1 MNHEY and CDR2 SVGAGI. The CDR3 region is CASSTGGGNTEAFF. DNA for the CDR3: TGTGCCAGCAGTACAGGGGGTGGAAACACTGAAGCTTTCTTT.

The chain has TRBV12-3 or TRBV12-4 and TRBJ2-5, with D hard to call. The CDR3 runs to 13 residues. Trimming shortened V by 3 bases and J by 3 bases, and 8 bases separated the two germline ends. This CDR3 reads CASSFAVEETQYF. CDR3 coding DNA: TGTGCCAGCAGTTTCGCGGTAGAAGAGACCCAGTACTTC.

The chain couples TRBV28 to TRBJ1-1; 9 nucleotides line up with TRBD1. With V trimmed by 2 bases and J by 5 bases, 18 bases remained unmatched. This CDR3 is built from 19 residues. Germline V gene sequence: CDR1 MDHEN, CDR2 SYDVKM. The CDR3 loop is CASSLRDEGTGRSRTEAFF. The CDR3 DNA reads as TGTGCCAGCAGTTTACGAGATGAAGGGACAGGGAGGAGTAGGACTGAAGCTTTCTTT. The full variable domain, with the rest looked up from reference TRBV28 and TRBJ1-1, is DVKVTQSSRYLVKRTGEKVFLECVQDMDHENMFWYRQDPGLGLRLIYFSYDVKMKEKGDIPEGYSVSREKKERFSLILESASTNQTSMYLCASSLRDEGTGRSRTEAFFGQGTRLTVV.

As to this clonotype: A read error may produce the germline difference seen at one junction end. The chain recombines TRBV20-1 with TRBJ1-4, with a weak D call TRBD1 (5 bases). Germline values: CDR1 DFQATT, CDR2 SNEGSKA (reference sequence). The CDR3 runs 14 residues. The CDR3 nucleotides are TGCAGTGTAAGGACGGGAGGGGAACATGAGAAACTGTTTTTT. Translating it yields CSVRTGGEHEKLFF.